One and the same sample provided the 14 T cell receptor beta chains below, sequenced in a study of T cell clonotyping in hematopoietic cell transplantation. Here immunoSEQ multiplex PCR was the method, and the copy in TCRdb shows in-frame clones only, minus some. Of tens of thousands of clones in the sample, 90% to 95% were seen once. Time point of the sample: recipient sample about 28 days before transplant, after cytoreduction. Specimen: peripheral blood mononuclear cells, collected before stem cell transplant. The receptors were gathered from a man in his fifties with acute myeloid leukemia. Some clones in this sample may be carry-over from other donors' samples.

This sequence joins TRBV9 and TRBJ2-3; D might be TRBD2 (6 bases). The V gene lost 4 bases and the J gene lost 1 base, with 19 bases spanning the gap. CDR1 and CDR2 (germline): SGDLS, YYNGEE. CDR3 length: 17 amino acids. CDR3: CASSPTIGGIRTDTQYF. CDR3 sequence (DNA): TGTGCCAGCAGCCCCACGATTGGGGGGATACGCACAGATACGCAGTATTTT.

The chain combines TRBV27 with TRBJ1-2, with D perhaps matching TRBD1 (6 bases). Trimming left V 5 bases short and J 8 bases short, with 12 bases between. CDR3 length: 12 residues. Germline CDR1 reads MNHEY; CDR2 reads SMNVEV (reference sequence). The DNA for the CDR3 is TGTGCCAGCAGTACAGGGAGATCCGGCTACACCTTC. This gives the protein CASSTGRSGYTF.

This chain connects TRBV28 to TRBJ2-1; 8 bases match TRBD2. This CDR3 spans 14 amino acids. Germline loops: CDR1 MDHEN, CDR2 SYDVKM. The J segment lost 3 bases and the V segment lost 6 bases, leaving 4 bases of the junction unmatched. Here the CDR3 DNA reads TGTGCCAGCAGCCGTAGCGGGATCTACAATGAGCAGTTCTTC. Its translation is CASSRSGIYNEQFF.

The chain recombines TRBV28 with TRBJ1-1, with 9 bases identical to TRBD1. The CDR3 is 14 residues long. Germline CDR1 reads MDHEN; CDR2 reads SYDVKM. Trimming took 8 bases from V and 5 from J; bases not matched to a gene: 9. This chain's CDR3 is CASLPTGGPTEAFF. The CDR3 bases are TGTGCCAGCCTTCCGACAGGGGGGCCTACTGAAGCTTTCTTT.

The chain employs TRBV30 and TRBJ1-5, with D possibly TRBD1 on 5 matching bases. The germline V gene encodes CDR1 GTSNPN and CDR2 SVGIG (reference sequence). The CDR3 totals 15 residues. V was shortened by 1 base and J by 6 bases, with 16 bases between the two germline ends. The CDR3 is CAWSARLGVRQPQHF. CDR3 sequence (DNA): TGTGCCTGGAGTGCTCGGCTGGGGGTGCGTCAGCCCCAGCATTTT.

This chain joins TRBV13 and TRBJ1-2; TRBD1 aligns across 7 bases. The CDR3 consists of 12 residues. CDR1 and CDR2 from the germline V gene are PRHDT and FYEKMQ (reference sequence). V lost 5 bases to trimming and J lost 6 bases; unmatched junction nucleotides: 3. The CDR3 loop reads CASSLTGNGYTF. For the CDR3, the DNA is TGTGCCAGCAGCCTGACAGGGAATGGCTACACCTTC.

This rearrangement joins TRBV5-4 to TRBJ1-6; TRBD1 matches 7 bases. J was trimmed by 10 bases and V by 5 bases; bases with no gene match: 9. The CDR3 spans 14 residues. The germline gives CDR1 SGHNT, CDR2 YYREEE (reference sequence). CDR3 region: CASRNSGGESPLHF. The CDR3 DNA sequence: TGTGCCAGCAGAAACTCAGGGGGAGAGTCACCCCTCCACTTT.

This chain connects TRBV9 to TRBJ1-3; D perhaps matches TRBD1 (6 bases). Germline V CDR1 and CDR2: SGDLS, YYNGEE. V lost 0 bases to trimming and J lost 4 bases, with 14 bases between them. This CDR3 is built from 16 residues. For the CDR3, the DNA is TGTGCCAGCAGCGTAGAAGACAGGAGGACAGGAAACACCATATATTTT. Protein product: CASSVEDRRTGNTIYF.

This chain's CDR3 is CASRSGTPGSSGNTIYF. CDR3 bases: TGCGCCAGCAGGTCCGGAACCCCAGGGAGCTCTGGAAACACCATATATTTT. The chain carries TRBV5-1 and TRBJ1-3, with D possibly TRBD1 on 5 matching bases. This CDR3 has 17 residues. The germline V gene has CDR1 SGHRS and CDR2 YFSETQ. The germline V and J ends were trimmed by 5 bases and 0 bases, with 18 bases remaining between them.

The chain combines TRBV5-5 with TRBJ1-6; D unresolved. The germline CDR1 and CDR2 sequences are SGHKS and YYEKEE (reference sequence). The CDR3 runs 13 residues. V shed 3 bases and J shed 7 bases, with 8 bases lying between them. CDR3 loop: CASSWADNSPLHF. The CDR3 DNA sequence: TGTGCCAGCAGCTGGGCAGACAATTCACCCCTCCACTTT.

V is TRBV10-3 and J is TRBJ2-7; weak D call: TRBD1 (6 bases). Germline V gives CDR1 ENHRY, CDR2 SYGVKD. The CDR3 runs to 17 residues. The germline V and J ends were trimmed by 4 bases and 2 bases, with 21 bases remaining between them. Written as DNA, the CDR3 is TGTGCCATCAGTGTCCTCACCACAGGGAAGGCAGCCTACGAGCAGTACTTC. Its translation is CAISVLTTGKAAYEQYF.

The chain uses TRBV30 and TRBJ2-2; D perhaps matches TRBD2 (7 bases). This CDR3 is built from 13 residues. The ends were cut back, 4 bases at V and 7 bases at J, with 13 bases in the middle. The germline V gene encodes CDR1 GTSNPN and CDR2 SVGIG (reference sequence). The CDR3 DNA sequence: TGTGCCTGGAATCGGGGGGCGAACGGGGAGCTGTTTTTT. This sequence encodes CAWNRGANGELFF.

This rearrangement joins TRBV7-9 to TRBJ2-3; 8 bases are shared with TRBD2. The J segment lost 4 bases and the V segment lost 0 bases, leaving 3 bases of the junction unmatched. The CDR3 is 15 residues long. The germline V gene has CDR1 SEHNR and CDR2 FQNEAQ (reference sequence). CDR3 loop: CASSLAAGEADTQYF. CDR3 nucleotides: TGTGCCAGCAGCTTAGCAGCGGGGGAGGCAGATACGCAGTATTTT.

CDR3 in amino acids: CASSPWDSLASSGANVLTF. Here the CDR3 DNA reads TGTGCCAGTAGTCCTTGGGACAGCCTAGCCAGCTCTGGGGCCAACGTCCTGACTTTC. The rearrangement links TRBV19 to TRBJ2-6, with 7 positions matching TRBD1. J lost 0 bases, V lost 5 bases, and 13 bases had no gene match. CDR3 length equals 19 residues. In germline, CDR1 is LNHDA, CDR2 SQIVND (reference sequence).